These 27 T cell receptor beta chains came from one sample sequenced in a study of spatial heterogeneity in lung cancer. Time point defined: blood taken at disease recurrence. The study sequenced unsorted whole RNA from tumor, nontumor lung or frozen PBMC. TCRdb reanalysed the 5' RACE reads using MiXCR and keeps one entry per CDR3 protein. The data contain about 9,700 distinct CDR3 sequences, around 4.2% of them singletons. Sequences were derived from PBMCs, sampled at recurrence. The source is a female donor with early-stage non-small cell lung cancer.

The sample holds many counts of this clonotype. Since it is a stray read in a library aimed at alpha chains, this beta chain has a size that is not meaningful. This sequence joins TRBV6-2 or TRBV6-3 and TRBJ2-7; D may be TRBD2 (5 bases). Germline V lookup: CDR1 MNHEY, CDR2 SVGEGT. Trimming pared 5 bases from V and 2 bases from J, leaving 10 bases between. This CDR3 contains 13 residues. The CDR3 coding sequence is TGTGCCAGCAGTCCGGGAACACCCTACGAGCAGTACTTC. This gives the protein CASSPGTPYEQYF.

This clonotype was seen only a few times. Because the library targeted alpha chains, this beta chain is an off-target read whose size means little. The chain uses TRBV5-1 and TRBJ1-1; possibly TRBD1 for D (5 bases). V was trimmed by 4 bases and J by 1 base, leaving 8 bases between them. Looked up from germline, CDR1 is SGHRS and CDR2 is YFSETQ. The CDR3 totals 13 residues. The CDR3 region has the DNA TGCGCCAGCAGCGACCAGGGGAACACTGAAGCTTTCTTT. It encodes CASSDQGNTEAFF.

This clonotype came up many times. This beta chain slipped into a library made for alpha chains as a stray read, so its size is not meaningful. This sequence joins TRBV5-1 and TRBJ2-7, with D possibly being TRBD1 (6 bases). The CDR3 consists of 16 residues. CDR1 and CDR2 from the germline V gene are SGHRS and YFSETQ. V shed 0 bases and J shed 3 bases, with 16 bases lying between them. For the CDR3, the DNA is TGCGCCAGCAGCTTGGCCCAAGGCAGGGGATTCTACGAGCAGTACTTC. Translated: CASSLAQGRGFYEQYF.

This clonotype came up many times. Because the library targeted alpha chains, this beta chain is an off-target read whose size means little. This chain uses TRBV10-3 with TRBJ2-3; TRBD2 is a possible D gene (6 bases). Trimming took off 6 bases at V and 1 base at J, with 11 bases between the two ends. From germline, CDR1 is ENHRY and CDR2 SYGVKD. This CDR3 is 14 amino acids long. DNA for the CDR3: TGTGCCATCAGCCACGGGGAGGGCACAGATACGCAGTATTTT. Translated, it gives CAISHGEGTDTQYF.

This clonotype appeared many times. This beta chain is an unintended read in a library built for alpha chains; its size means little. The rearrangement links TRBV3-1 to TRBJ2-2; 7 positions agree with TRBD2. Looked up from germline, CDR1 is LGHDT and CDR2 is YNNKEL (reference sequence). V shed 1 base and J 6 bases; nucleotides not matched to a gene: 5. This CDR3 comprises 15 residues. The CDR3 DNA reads TGTGCCAGCAGCCAAGCGTCGGGGGGACCCGGGGAGCTGTTTTTT. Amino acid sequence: CASSQASGGPGELFF.

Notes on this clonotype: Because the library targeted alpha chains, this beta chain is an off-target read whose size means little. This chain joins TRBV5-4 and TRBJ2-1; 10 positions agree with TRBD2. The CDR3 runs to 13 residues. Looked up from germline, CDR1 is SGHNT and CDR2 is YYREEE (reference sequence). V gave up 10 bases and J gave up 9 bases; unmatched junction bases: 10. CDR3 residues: CAHRLAGALEQFF. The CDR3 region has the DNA TGTGCCCACAGGCTAGCGGGGGCCCTTGAGCAGTTCTTC.

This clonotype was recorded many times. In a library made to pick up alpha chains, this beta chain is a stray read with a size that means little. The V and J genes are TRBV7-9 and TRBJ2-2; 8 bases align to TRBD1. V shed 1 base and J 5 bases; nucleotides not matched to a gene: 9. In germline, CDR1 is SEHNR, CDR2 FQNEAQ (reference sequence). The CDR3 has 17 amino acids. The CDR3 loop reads CASSLGPSGGRTGELFF. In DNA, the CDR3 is TGTGCCAGCAGCTTAGGACCCTCAGGGGGCAGGACCGGGGAGCTGTTTTTT.

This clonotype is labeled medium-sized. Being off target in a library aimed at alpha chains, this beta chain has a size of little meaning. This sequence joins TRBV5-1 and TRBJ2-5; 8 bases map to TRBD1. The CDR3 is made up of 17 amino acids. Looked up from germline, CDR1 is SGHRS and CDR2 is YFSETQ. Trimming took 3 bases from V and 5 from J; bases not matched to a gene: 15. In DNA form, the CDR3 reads TGCGCCAGCAGCTCCCGTTCGACAGGGGAATTACTGGAGACCCAGTACTTC. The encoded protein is CASSSRSTGELLETQYF. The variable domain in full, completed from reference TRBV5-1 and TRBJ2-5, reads KAGVTQTPRYLIKTRGQQVTLSCSPISGHRSVSWYQQTPGQGLQFLFEYFSETQRNKGNFPGRFSGRQFSNSRSEMNVSTLELGDSALYLCASSSRSTGELLETQYFGPGTRLLVL.

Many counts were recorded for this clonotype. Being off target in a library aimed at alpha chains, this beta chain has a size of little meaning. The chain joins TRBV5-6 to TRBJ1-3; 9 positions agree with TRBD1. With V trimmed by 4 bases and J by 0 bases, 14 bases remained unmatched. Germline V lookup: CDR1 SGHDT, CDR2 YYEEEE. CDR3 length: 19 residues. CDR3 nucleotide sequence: TGTGCCAGCAGCCCCACGGGGGACAGGGACCCAGACTCTGGAAACACCATATATTTT. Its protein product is CASSPTGDRDPDSGNTIYF. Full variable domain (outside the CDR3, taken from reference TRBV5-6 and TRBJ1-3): DAGVTQSPTHLIKTRGQQVTLRCSPKSGHDTVSWYQQALGQGPQFIFQYYEEEERQRGNFPDRFSGHQFPNYSSELNVNALLLGDSALYLCASSPTGDRDPDSGNTIYFGEGSWLTVV.

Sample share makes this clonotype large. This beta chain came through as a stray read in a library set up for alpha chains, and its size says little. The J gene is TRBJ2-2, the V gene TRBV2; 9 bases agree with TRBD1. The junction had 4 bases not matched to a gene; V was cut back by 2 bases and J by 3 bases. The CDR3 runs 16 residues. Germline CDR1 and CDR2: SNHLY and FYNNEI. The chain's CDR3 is CASSENRGRDTGELFF. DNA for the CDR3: TGTGCCAGCAGTGAAAACAGGGGGCGCGACACCGGGGAGCTGTTTTTT. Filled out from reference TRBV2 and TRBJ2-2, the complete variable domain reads EPEVTQTPSHQVTQMGQEVILRCVPISNHLYFYWYRQILGQKVEFLVSFYNNEISEKSEIFDDQFSVERPDGSNFTLKIRSTKLEDSAMYFCASSENRGRDTGELFFGEGSRLTVL.

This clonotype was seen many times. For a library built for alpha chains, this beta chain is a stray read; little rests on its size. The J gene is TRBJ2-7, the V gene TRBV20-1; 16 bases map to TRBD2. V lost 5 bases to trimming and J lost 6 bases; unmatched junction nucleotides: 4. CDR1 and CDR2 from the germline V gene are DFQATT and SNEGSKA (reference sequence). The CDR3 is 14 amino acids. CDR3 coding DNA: TGCAGTGCTCTGGGACTAGCGGGGGGGACCGAGCAGTACTTC. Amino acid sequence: CSALGLAGGTEQYF.

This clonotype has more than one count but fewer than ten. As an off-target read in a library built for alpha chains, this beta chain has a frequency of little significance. The CDR3 DNA sequence: TGCGCCAGCAGCTTGGCCGGACTAGCGGGGGCCCATACGCAGTATTTT. Translated, it gives CASSLAGLAGAHTQYF. This chain joins TRBV5-1 and TRBJ2-3; 13 bases are shared with TRBD2. V lost 0 bases to trimming and J lost 7 bases; unmatched junction nucleotides: 5. The CDR3 covers 16 residues. Per the germline V gene, CDR1 is SGHRS and CDR2 is YFSETQ.

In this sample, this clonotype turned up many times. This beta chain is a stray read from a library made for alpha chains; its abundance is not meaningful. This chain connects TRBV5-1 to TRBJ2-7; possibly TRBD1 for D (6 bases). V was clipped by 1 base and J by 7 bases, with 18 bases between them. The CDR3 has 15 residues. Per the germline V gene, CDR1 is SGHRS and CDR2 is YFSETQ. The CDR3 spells CASSLLGQPAGEQYF. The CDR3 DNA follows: TGCGCCAGCAGCTTGCTAGGACAGCCGGCGGGTGAGCAGTACTTC. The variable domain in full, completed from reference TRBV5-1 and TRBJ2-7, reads KAGVTQTPRYLIKTRGQQVTLSCSPISGHRSVSWYQQTPGQGLQFLFEYFSETQRNKGNFPGRFSGRQFSNSRSEMNVSTLELGDSALYLCASSLLGQPAGEQYFGPGTRLTVT.

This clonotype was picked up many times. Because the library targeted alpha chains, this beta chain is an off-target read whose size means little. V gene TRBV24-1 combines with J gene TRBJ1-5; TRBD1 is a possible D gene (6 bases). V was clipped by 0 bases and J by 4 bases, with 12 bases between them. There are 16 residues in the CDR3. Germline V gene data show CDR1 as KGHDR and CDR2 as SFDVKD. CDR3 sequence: CATSDLGQGSNQPQHF. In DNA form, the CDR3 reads TGTGCCACCAGTGATTTGGGGCAGGGGTCTAATCAGCCCCAGCATTTT.

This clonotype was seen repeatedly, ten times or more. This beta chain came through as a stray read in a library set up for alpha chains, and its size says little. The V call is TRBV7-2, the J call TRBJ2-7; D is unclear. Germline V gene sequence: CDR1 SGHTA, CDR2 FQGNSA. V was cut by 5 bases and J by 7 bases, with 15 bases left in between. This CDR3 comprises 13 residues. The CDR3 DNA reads TGTGCCAGCAGCACCCGACCCTCCCGGGAGCAGTACTTC. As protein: CASSTRPSREQYF.

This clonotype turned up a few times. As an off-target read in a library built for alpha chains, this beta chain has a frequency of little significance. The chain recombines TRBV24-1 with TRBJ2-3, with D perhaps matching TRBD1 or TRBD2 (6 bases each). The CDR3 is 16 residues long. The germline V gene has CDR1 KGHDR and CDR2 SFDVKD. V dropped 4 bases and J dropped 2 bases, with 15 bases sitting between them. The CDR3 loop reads CATSDIGGLNTDTQYF. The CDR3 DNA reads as TGTGCCACCAGTGACATAGGGGGACTGAACACAGATACGCAGTATTTT.

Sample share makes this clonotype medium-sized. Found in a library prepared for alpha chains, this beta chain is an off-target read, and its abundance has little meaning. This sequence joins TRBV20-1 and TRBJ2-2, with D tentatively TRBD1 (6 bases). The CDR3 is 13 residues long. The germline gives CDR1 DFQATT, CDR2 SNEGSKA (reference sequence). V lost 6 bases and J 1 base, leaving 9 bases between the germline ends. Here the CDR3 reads CSAEGQNTGELFF. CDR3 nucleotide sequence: TGCAGTGCCGAGGGACAGAACACCGGGGAGCTGTTTTTT.

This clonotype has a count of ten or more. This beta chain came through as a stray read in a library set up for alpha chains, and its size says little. The DNA of the CDR3 is TGCAGTGCTAGAGATCCCCTCCGGGACCTCTCTGGTGGAGATACGCAGTATTTT. It codes for CSARDPLRDLSGGDTQYF. The chain combines TRBV20-1 with TRBJ2-3; D tentatively reads TRBD1 or TRBD2 (5 bases each). Trimming took off 0 bases at V and 5 bases at J, with 24 bases between the two ends. This CDR3 is built from 18 residues. The germline V gene encodes CDR1 DFQATT and CDR2 SNEGSKA (reference sequence).

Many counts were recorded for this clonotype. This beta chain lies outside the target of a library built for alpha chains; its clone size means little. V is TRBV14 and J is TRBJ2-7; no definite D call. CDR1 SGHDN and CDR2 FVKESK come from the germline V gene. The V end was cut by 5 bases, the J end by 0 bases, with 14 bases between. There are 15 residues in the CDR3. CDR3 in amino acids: CASSSGVWPSYEQYF. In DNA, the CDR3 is TGTGCCAGCAGCTCAGGAGTGTGGCCCTCCTACGAGCAGTACTTC.

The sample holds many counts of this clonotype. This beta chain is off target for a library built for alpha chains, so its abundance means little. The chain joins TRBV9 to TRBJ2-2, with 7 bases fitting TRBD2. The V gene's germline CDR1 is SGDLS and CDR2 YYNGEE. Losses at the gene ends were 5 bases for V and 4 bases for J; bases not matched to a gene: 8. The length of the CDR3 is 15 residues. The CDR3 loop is CASSLVPGGTGELFF. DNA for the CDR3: TGTGCCAGCAGTCTTGTCCCGGGGGGCACCGGGGAGCTGTTTTTT.

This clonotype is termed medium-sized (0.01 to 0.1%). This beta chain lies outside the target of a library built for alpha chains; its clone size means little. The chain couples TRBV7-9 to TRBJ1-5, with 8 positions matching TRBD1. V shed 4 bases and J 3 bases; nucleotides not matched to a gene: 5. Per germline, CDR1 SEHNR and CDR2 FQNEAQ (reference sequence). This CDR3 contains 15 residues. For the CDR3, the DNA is TGTGCCAGCAGCTCGACAGGGGCCTACAATCAGCCCCAGCATTTT. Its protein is CASSSTGAYNQPQHF.

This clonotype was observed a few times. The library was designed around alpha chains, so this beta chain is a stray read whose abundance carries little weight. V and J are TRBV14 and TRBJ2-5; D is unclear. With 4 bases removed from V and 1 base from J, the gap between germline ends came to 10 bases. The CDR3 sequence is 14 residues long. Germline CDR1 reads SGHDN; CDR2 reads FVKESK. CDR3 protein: CASSLLLSQETQYF. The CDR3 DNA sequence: TGTGCCAGCAGCCTGCTCCTCTCCCAAGAGACCCAGTACTTC.

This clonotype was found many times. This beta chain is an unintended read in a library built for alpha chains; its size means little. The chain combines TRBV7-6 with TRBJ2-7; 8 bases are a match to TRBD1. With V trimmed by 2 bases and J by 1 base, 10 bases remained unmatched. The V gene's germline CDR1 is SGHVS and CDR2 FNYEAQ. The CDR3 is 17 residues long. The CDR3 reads CASSLSGAGQGSYEQYF. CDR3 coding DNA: TGTGCCAGCAGCTTATCTGGGGCAGGACAGGGATCCTACGAGCAGTACTTC.

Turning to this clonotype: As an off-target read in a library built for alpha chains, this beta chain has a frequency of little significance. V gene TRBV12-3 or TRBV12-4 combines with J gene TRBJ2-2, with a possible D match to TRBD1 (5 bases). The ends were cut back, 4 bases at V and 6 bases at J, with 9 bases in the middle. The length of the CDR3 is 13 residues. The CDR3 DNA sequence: TGTGCCAGCAGTTCCGACAGTCCCGGGGAGCTGTTTTTT. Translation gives CASSSDSPGELFF.

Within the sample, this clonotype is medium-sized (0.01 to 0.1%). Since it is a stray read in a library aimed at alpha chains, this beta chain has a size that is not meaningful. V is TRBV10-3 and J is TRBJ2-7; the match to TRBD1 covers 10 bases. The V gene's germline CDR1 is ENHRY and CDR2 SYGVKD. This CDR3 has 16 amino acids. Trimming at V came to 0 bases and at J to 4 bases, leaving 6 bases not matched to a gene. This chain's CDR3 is CAISESRPGQGYEQYF. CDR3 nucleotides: TGTGCCATCAGTGAGTCCAGACCGGGACAGGGGTACGAGCAGTACTTC.

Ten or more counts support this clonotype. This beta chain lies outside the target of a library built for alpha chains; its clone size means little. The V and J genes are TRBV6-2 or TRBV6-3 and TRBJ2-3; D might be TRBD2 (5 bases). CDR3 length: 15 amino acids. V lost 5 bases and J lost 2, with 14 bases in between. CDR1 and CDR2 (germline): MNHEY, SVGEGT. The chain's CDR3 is CASSEDSFFTDTQYF. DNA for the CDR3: TGTGCCAGCAGTGAGGACTCTTTTTTCACAGATACGCAGTATTTT.

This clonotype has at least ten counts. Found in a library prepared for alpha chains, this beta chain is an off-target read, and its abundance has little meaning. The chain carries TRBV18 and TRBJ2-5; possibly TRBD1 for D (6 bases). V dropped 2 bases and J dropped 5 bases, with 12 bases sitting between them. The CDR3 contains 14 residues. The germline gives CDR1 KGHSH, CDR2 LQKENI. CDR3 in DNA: TGTGCCAGCTCACCATACAGGGAAACGGAGACCCAGTACTTC. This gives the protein CASSPYRETETQYF.